Below are 30 T cell receptor beta chains sequenced from a single sample in a study of cytomegalovirus exposure and HLA in healthy donors. The primer mix had 60 Vbeta and 13 Jbeta primers. Here immunoSEQ multiplex PCR was the method, and the copy in TCRdb shows in-frame clones only, minus some. The data show around 94,000 clones, around 76% seen once. What was sequenced was PBMCs. The receptors were gathered from a woman aged 60-70 years in good health and CMV-seropositive.

This sequence joins TRBV5-1 and TRBJ2-3; D not certain. V was trimmed by 7 bases and J by 4 bases, leaving 13 bases between them. Germline-derived CDR1 and CDR2 are SGHRS and YFSETQ. The length of the CDR3 is 13 residues. The CDR3 bases are TGCGCCAGCCGCCAAGGTCGGGCAGATACGCAGTATTTT. This codes for CASRQGRADTQYF. Looking up the rest from reference TRBV5-1 and TRBJ2-3 gives the full variable domain: KAGVTQTPRYLIKTRGQQVTLSCSPISGHRSVSWYQQTPGQGLQFLFEYFSETQRNKGNFPGRFSGRQFSNSRSEMNVSTLELGDSALYLCASRQGRADTQYFGPGTRLTVL.

The V gene is TRBV2, the J gene TRBJ1-5, with D perhaps TRBD1 (6 bases). The germline V and J ends were trimmed by 7 bases and 0 bases, with 16 bases remaining between them. The CDR3 has 16 amino acids. CDR1 and CDR2 (germline): SNHLY, FYNNEI. In DNA form, the CDR3 reads TGTGCCAGCAAAGAGGGGGTCCTATATAGCAATCAGCCCCAGCATTTT. It translates to CASKEGVLYSNQPQHF. The full variable domain, its missing parts supplied by reference TRBV2 and TRBJ1-5, is EPEVTQTPSHQVTQMGQEVILRCVPISNHLYFYWYRQILGQKVEFLVSFYNNEISEKSEIFDDQFSVERPDGSNFTLKIRSTKLEDSAMYFCASKEGVLYSNQPQHFGDGTRLSIL.

The chain carries TRBV7-6 and TRBJ2-1; TRBD2 matches 9 bases. Germline V lookup: CDR1 SGHVS, CDR2 FNYEAQ. The CDR3 consists of 15 residues. With 5 bases clipped from V and 4 bases from J, the junction kept 6 bases outside the gene matches. The CDR3 protein is CASSHSSGTYNEQFF. CDR3 nucleotides: TGTGCCAGCAGCCACTCTAGCGGGACATACAATGAGCAGTTCTTC.

The V call is TRBV6-1, the J call TRBJ1-4; 7 bases are a match to TRBD1. V lost 6 bases to trimming and J lost 11 bases; unmatched junction nucleotides: 9. The CDR3 is made up of 13 amino acids. Germline CDR1 and CDR2: MNHNS and SASEGT. CDR3 nucleotides: TGTGCCAGCAGCGACGGGGACAGCAGTAAACTGTTTTTT. Its protein product is CASSDGDSSKLFF.

The table lists this clone with a few counts. This chain uses TRBV7-3 with TRBJ1-1; weak D call: TRBD1 (6 bases). Between the trimmed V and J ends, which lost 8 bases and 4 bases, there was a span of 20 bases. This CDR3 has 15 amino acids. Germline loops: CDR1 SGHTA, CDR2 FQGTGA. In DNA form, the CDR3 reads TGTGCCAGCTCCCCGGGAGGGGGGGCTGGCACTGAAGCTTTCTTT. Its protein is CASSPGGGAGTEAFF. Full variable domain (missing parts from reference TRBV7-3 and TRBJ1-1): GAGVSQTPSNKVTEKGKYVELRCDPISGHTALYWYRQSLGQGPEFLIYFQGTGAADDSGLPNDRFFAVRPEGSVSTLKIQRTERGDSAVYLCASSPGGGAGTEAFFGQGTRLTVV.

This clone turned up a few times. Other DNA sequences in this sample translate to the same CDR3. The chain is built from TRBV21-1 and TRBJ2-5; the table assigns TRBD2, which was not confirmed against the DNA. TRBV21-1 is a listed pseudogene. The CDR3 covers 14 residues. DNA of the CDR3: TGTGCCGGGTTGACAGGACTAGCGGAAGAGACCCAGTACTTC. Protein: CAGLTGLAEETQYF.

The rearrangement links TRBV2 to TRBJ2-5; D might be TRBD2 (6 bases). This CDR3 is built from 14 residues. The V and J ends lost 3 bases and 2 bases respectively, with 10 bases between them. Germline CDR1 reads SNHLY; CDR2 reads FYNNEI. This chain's CDR3 is CASSEAGSQETQYF. DNA of the CDR3: TGTGCCAGCAGTGAGGCGGGATCTCAAGAGACCCAGTACTTC.

This sequence joins TRBV19 and TRBJ2-3; 14 bases agree with TRBD2. Germline CDR1 is LNHDA and CDR2 is SQIVND (reference sequence). The CDR3 consists of 18 residues. V lost 5 bases and J lost 2; bases outside the gene matches: 9. The CDR3 loop reads CASSPRLAGGPLTDTQYF. CDR3 sequence (DNA): TGTGCCAGTAGTCCCAGACTAGCGGGAGGGCCACTCACAGATACGCAGTATTTT. Filled out from reference TRBV19 and TRBJ2-3, the complete variable domain reads DGGITQSPKYLFRKEGQNVTLSCEQNLNHDAMYWYRQDPGQGLRLIYYSQIVNDFQKGDIAEGYSVSREKKESFPLTVTSAQKNPTAFYLCASSPRLAGGPLTDTQYFGPGTRLTVL.

The V and J genes are TRBV7-8 and TRBJ2-7; D is ambiguous. V was pared by 5 bases and J by 7 bases, with 12 bases between. This CDR3 spans 12 amino acids. Looked up from germline, CDR1 is SGHVS and CDR2 is FQNEAQ. CDR3 region: CASSPGREEQYF. The CDR3 region has the DNA TGTGCCAGCAGCCCAGGTCGCGAGGAGCAGTACTTC. The full variable domain, with the rest looked up from reference TRBV7-8 and TRBJ2-7, is GAGVSQSPRYKVAKRGQDVALRCDPISGHVSLFWYQQALGQGPEFLTYFQNEAQLDKSGLPSDRFFAERPEGSVSTLKIQRTQQEDSAVYLCASSPGREEQYFGPGTRLTVT.

In this sample, this clone turned up once. The chain uses TRBV2 and TRBJ1-4; D perhaps matches TRBD1 (5 bases). The CDR3 is 14 residues long. CDR1 and CDR2 from the germline V gene are SNHLY and FYNNEI. V gave up 6 bases and J gave up 2 bases, with 10 bases separating them. CDR3 nucleotides: TGTGCCAGCAGGCCAGGGTTGACTAATGAAAAACTGTTTTTT. Translation gives CASRPGLTNEKLFF.

This clone was counted between two and nine times. The chain recombines TRBV18 with TRBJ1-1, with D perhaps TRBD1 (6 bases). The CDR3 loop spans 15 amino acids. Trimming pared 5 bases from V and 1 base from J, leaving 14 bases between. CDR1 KGHSH and CDR2 LQKENI come from the germline V gene. In DNA, the CDR3 is TGTGCCAGCTCAGTAAGGACAGAATGGAACACTGAAGCTTTCTTT. Its translation: CASSVRTEWNTEAFF.

The CDR3: CASNTGLAAEQFF. CDR3 nucleotide sequence: TGTGCCAGCAACACCGGACTAGCGGCTGAGCAGTTCTTC. The V call is TRBV7-9, the J call TRBJ2-1, with 10 positions matching TRBD2. The length of the CDR3 is 13 residues. Germline assignment: CDR1 SEHNR and CDR2 FQNEAQ (reference sequence). Trimming cost V 7 bases and J 9 bases; bases outside gene matches: 6.

The rearrangement joins TRBV7-2 to TRBJ2-7; 7 nucleotides align to TRBD2. The CDR3 has 13 residues. Losses at the gene ends were 5 bases for V and 9 bases for J; bases not matched to a gene: 10. Per germline, CDR1 SGHTA and CDR2 FQGNSA. CDR3 nucleotides: TGTGCCAGCAGCCCGACGGGAGGCCTTGCGCAGTACTTC. As protein: CASSPTGGLAQYF.

V gene TRBV5-4 combines with J gene TRBJ2-7, with D perhaps matching TRBD1 (5 bases). In germline, CDR1 is SGHNT, CDR2 YYREEE (reference sequence). This CDR3 region has 16 residues. Trimming took 3 bases from V and 2 from J, leaving 18 bases between them. CDR3 amino acids: CASSSLQVASPYEQYF. The CDR3 coding sequence is TGTGCCAGCAGCTCATTACAGGTTGCAAGCCCCTACGAGCAGTACTTC. The full variable domain, completed using reference TRBV5-4 and TRBJ2-7, is ETGVTQSPTHLIKTRGQQVTLRCSSQSGHNTVSWYQQALGQGPQFIFQYYREEENGRGNFPPRFSGLQFPNYSSELNVNALELDDSALYLCASSSLQVASPYEQYFGPGTRLTVT.

This sequence joins TRBV7-3 and TRBJ1-3, with D perhaps TRBD1 (5 bases). Germline values: CDR1 SGHTA, CDR2 FQGTGA. This CDR3 is 13 amino acids long. Trimming took 4 bases from V and 4 from J, leaving 8 bases between them. The CDR3 reads CASSSRQGNTIYF. As DNA, the CDR3 is TGTGCCAGCAGCTCAAGACAGGGAAACACCATATATTTT.

J is TRBJ2-7 and V is TRBV4-1, with a tentative D call TRBD1 (5 bases). Germline CDR1 is MGHRA and CDR2 is YSYEKL. The CDR3 runs 13 residues. Trimming removed 0 bases from V and 4 bases from J, with 7 bases in between. CDR3 DNA: TGCGCCAGCAGCCAAGAGGGGCCGTACGAGCAGTACTTC. This encodes CASSQEGPYEQYF.

The chain employs TRBV7-9 and TRBJ1-2; the match to TRBD1 covers 9 bases. This CDR3 spans 15 amino acids. Germline V gene sequence: CDR1 SEHNR, CDR2 FQNEAQ (reference sequence). V was pared by 1 base and J by 6 bases, with 6 bases of the junction left unmatched. CDR3 sequence: CASSLEGQGVDGYTF. The CDR3 nucleotides read TGTGCCAGCAGCTTAGAGGGACAGGGTGTGGATGGCTACACCTTC.

The chain employs TRBV19 and TRBJ1-1, with TRBD1 as a possible D gene (6 bases). Trimming cost V 5 bases and J 3 bases, with 22 bases left between them. The CDR3 is made up of 17 amino acids. CDR1 is LNHDA, CDR2 SQIVND, per germline (reference sequence). CDR3 loop: CASSSLGTHPGDTEAFF. Here the CDR3 DNA reads TGTGCCAGTAGTTCCCTTGGGACCCACCCAGGGGACACTGAAGCTTTCTTT.

V and J are TRBV5-4 and TRBJ1-2; tentatively, D is TRBD1 (5 bases). Trimming pared 3 bases from V and 4 bases from J, leaving 10 bases between. Germline assignment: CDR1 SGHNT and CDR2 YYREEE (reference sequence). The CDR3 is 13 amino acids. The CDR3 bases are TGTGCCAGCAGCTCGACGGGGGTCTATGGCTACACCTTC. Translated, it gives CASSSTGVYGYTF.

As DNA, the CDR3 is TGTGCCAGCAGAATAGCGGGAGGGCCCTACGAGCAGTACTTC. Translation gives CASRIAGGPYEQYF. The rearrangement links TRBV11-2 to TRBJ2-7, with 11 nucleotides matching TRBD2. Germline-derived CDR1 and CDR2 are SGHAT and FQNNGV. V was pared by 6 bases and J by 2 bases, with 3 bases of the junction left unmatched. CDR3 size: 14 residues.

V is TRBV5-4 and J is TRBJ1-2; D is ambiguous. The CDR3 length is 11 residues. With 3 bases removed from V and 6 bases from J, the gap between germline ends came to 6 bases. Germline loops: CDR1 SGHNT, CDR2 YYREEE (reference sequence). CDR3 coding DNA: TGTGCCAGCAGCTCCACTGATGGCTACACCTTC. This encodes CASSSTDGYTF.

This sequence joins TRBV2 and TRBJ2-5; D gene ambiguous. The CDR3 has 12 amino acids. Germline CDR1 is SNHLY and CDR2 is FYNNEI. V was trimmed by 6 bases and J by 7 bases, leaving 12 bases between them. The CDR3 DNA reads as TGTGCCAGCAGCCCCCTAGAAACGACCCAGTACTTC. Its protein product is CASSPLETTQYF. The full variable domain, its missing parts supplied by reference TRBV2 and TRBJ2-5, is EPEVTQTPSHQVTQMGQEVILRCVPISNHLYFYWYRQILGQKVEFLVSFYNNEISEKSEIFDDQFSVERPDGSNFTLKIRSTKLEDSAMYFCASSPLETTQYFGPGTRLLVL.

In its sample, this clone was seen once. CDR3 nucleotide sequence: TGTGCCAGCAGTTTATACCCAGGGGGCTCTGGAAACACCATATATTTT. Protein: CASSLYPGGSGNTIYF. The gene calls are TRBV27 and TRBJ1-3, with 7 bases that match TRBD1. Germline CDR1 is MNHEY and CDR2 is SMNVEV (reference sequence). V was clipped by 1 base and J by 0 bases; unmatched bases: 3. The CDR3 has 16 residues.

The chain couples TRBV4-1 to TRBJ2-3; the match to TRBD1 covers 7 bases. CDR3 length equals 14 residues. From germline, CDR1 is MGHRA and CDR2 YSYEKL. J lost 8 bases, V lost 0 bases, and 5 bases had no gene match. The CDR3 spells CASSQELQGITQYF. The CDR3 coding sequence is TGCGCCAGCAGCCAAGAACTACAGGGGATTACGCAGTATTTT.

V is TRBV7-2 and J is TRBJ1-5; possible D gene TRBD1, 5 bases. The CDR3 consists of 13 residues. V lost 4 bases and J 9 bases, leaving 13 bases between the germline ends. Germline CDR1 SGHTA, CDR2 FQGNSA. The CDR3 DNA follows: TGTGCCAGCAGCTCCGACAGCCTACGGCCCCAGCATTTT. This codes for CASSSDSLRPQHF.

The genes are TRBV30 and TRBJ2-2; TRBD1 matches 7 bases. The CDR3 runs to 16 residues. V dropped 1 base and J dropped 3; count of bases not matched to a gene: 8. CDR1 and CDR2 (germline): GTSNPN, SVGIG (reference sequence). This CDR3 is CAWSAGDSSYTGELFF. Here the CDR3 DNA reads TGTGCCTGGAGTGCCGGGGACAGTAGTTACACCGGGGAGCTGTTTTTT.

The chain links TRBV10-3 to TRBJ2-1; 13 bases line up with TRBD2. V lost 3 bases to trimming and J lost 9 bases; unmatched junction nucleotides: 8. CDR1 and CDR2 (germline): ENHRY, SYGVKD. The CDR3 consists of 16 residues. The CDR3, as DNA: TGTGCCATCAGTGACCCTGGACTAGCGGGAGAGGGTGAGCAGTTCTTC. It translates to CAISDPGLAGEGEQFF.

This chain joins TRBV2 and TRBJ1-6; D is undetermined. The V and J ends lost 4 bases and 13 bases respectively, with 17 bases between them. This CDR3 is 14 amino acids long. Germline V gene data show CDR1 as SNHLY and CDR2 as FYNNEI. In DNA, the CDR3 is TGTGCCAGCAGTGTCAGACGGGAGATAGGGCCCCTCCACTTT. Translating it yields CASSVRREIGPLHF.

The CDR3 region has the DNA TGTGCCAGCTCACGGGGCAGTTCCTCTTTGACCCAGCATTTT. Translated, it gives CASSRGSSSLTQHF. The chain employs TRBV18 and TRBJ1-5, with D tentatively TRBD1 (5 bases). V lost 4 bases and J 11 bases, leaving 18 bases between the germline ends. In germline, CDR1 is KGHSH, CDR2 LQKENI. The CDR3 is 14 amino acids. The whole variable domain, filled in from reference TRBV18 and TRBJ1-5, reads NAGVMQNPRHLVRRRGQEARLRCSPMKGHSHVYWYRQLPEEGLKFMVYLQKENIIDESGMPKERFSAEFPKEGPSILRIQQVVRGDSAAYFCASSRGSSSLTQHFGDGTRLSIL.

The V gene is TRBV19, the J gene TRBJ1-3; D ambiguous. The CDR3 totals 14 residues. Trimming pared 5 bases from V and 2 bases from J, leaving 10 bases between. Germline V CDR1 and CDR2: LNHDA, SQIVND (reference sequence). Here the CDR3 reads CASSPALTGNTIYF. CDR3 bases: TGTGCCAGTAGTCCCGCGTTGACTGGAAACACCATATATTTT.